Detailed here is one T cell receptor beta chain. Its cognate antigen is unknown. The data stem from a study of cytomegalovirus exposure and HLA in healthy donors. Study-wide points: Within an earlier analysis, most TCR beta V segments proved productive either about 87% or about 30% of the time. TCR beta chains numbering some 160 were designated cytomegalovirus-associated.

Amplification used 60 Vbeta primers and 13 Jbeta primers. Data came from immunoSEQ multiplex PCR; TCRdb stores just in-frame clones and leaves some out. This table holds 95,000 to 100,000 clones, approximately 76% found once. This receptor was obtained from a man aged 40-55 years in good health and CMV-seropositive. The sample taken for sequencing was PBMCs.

The CDR3 loop reads CASRGDLGMNTEAFF. CDR3 sequence (DNA): TGCGCCAGCAGGGGGGACTTGGGGATGAACACTGAAGCTTTCTTT. The chain combines TRBV5-1 with TRBJ1-1; maybe TRBD1 (5 bases). Germline V CDR1 and CDR2: SGHRS, YFSETQ. There are 15 residues in the CDR3. V was clipped by 5 bases and J by 0 bases, with 14 bases between them.